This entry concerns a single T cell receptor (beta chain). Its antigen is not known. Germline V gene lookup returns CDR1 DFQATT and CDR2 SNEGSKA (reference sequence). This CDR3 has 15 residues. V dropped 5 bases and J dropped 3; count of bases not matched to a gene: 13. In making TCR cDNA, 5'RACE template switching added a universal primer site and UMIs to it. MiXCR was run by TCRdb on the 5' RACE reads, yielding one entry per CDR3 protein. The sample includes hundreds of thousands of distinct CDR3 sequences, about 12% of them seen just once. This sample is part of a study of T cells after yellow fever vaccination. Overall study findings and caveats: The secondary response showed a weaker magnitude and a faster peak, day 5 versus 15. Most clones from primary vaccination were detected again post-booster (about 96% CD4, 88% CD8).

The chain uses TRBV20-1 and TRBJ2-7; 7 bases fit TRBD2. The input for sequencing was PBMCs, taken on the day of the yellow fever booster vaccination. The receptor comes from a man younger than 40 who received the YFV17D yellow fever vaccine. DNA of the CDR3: TGCAGTGCTTACCCACGGGGGGACCTCAACTACGAGCAGTACTTC. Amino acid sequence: CSAYPRGDLNYEQYF.